Presented here are 23 T cell receptor beta chains from one specimen sequenced in a study of T-cell reconstitution after alpha-beta-depleted transplantation in children. Unique molecular identifiers were incorporated during preparation of the TCRbeta library. From the PCR reads, TCRdb called clonotypes with MiXCR, one entry per CDR3 protein. The profile shows more than 500,000 distinct CDR3 sequences, over 10% of them singletons. This sample comprised PBMCs, mostly from graft donor cells, obtained 180 days after TCRalphabeta/CD19-depleted stem cell transplant. These TCRs come from a female patient younger than 10 who had a stem cell transplant for aplastic anemia, so the T cells may come from the graft donor.

The rearrangement uses TRBV28 and TRBJ1-5; 9 bases are a match to TRBD1. The germline CDR1 and CDR2 sequences are MDHEN and SYDVKM. CDR3 size: 17 residues. With 7 bases clipped from V and 0 bases from J, the junction kept 10 bases outside the gene matches. The chain's CDR3 is CASNTGQGKSSNQPQHF. The CDR3 DNA reads TGTGCCAGCAACACCGGACAGGGGAAGAGTAGCAATCAGCCCCAGCATTTT.

This clonotype has more than one count but fewer than ten. The chain carries TRBV6-5 and TRBJ1-1; tentative D call: TRBD1 (6 bases). Germline V gene data show CDR1 as MNHEY and CDR2 as SVGAGI. The CDR3 is 15 amino acids. Trimming stripped 2 bases from V and 0 bases from J, with 10 bases between. The CDR3 bases are TGTGCCAGCAGTTACCGGACAGCAATGAACACTGAAGCTTTCTTT. Its protein product is CASSYRTAMNTEAFF.

Only a few counts were recorded for this clonotype. This rearrangement joins TRBV24-1 to TRBJ2-1; 8 bases map to TRBD2. The CDR3 is 15 residues long. The V and J ends lost 5 bases and 8 bases, in that order; junction bases with no gene match: 10. Germline lookup yields CDR1 KGHDR and CDR2 SFDVKD. The CDR3 reads CATSGTGGPSDEQFF. CDR3 nucleotide sequence: TGTGCCACCAGTGGAACGGGAGGGCCCAGCGATGAGCAGTTCTTC.

This clonotype was seen a handful of times. V is TRBV29-1 and J is TRBJ2-1; D might be TRBD1 (5 bases). The CDR3 totals 12 residues. Trimming took off 4 bases at V and 7 bases at J, with 11 bases between the two ends. Germline values: CDR1 SQVTM, CDR2 ANQGSEA. For the CDR3, the DNA is TGCAGCGTTGGCACAGGAACGAATGAGCAGTTCTTC. Its translation: CSVGTGTNEQFF.

The rearrangement joins TRBV18 to TRBJ2-7; D not resolved. Germline CDR1 reads KGHSH; CDR2 reads LQKENI. Trimming shortened V by 3 bases and J by 2 bases, and 8 bases separated the two germline ends. This CDR3 spans 13 amino acids. The CDR3 is CASSPSQPYEQYV. The CDR3 DNA is TGTGCCAGCTCACCGTCACAGCCCTACGAGCAGTACGTC.

The CDR3 coding sequence is TGTGCCAGCAGCGTAGAAGTGGGTGGGGGCACTGAAGCTTTCTTT. This translates into CASSVEVGGGTEAFF. V usage is TRBV9 and J usage is TRBJ1-1; D is possibly TRBD1 (5 bases). This CDR3 is 15 amino acids long. V lost 0 bases and J lost 4, with 13 bases in between. Germline V CDR1 and CDR2: SGDLS, YYNGEE.

The gene calls are TRBV7-9 and TRBJ2-6; D is perhaps TRBD1 or TRBD2 (5 bases each). The CDR3 extends over 16 amino acids. V lost 7 bases and J 1 base, leaving 14 bases between the germline ends. Germline V gene data show CDR1 as SEHNR and CDR2 as FQNEAQ (reference sequence). The CDR3 DNA follows: TGTGCCAGCATCCTAGCCCAGGGTTCTGGGGCCAACGTCCTGACTTTC. It yields the protein CASILAQGSGANVLTF.

This clonotype was counted between two and nine times. The chain is built from TRBV6-5 and TRBJ1-1, with D hard to call. The CDR3 spans 16 residues. From germline, CDR1 is MNHEY and CDR2 SVGAGI. The ends were cut back, 1 base at V and 4 bases at J, with 16 bases in the middle. CDR3 coding DNA: TGTGCCAGCAGTTACTTCCACCCGCTGGGAACCACTGAAGCTTTCTTT. Residues: CASSYFHPLGTTEAFF.

This clonotype was picked up a small number of times. The gene calls are TRBV4-3 and TRBJ1-1, with D hard to call. V lost 0 bases and J 1 base, leaving 9 bases between the germline ends. Germline-derived CDR1 and CDR2 are LGHNA and YSLEER. The CDR3 runs 15 residues. In DNA, the CDR3 is TGCGCCAGCAGCCAAGAAAGACTGGGGAACACTGAAGCTTTCTTT. Translated, it gives CASSQERLGNTEAFF.

V is TRBV6-2 or TRBV6-3 and J is TRBJ2-5; 9 bases are shared with TRBD2. V lost 2 bases, J lost 1 base, and 5 bases stayed unmatched. Germline V gene lookup returns CDR1 MNHEY and CDR2 SVGEGT. This CDR3 comprises 16 residues. In nucleotides, the CDR3 is TGTGCCAGCAGTTACCGGCGGGGGGGCCCCCAAGAGACCCAGTACTTC. As protein: CASSYRRGGPQETQYF.

This clonotype has more than one count but fewer than ten. V and J are TRBV3-1 and TRBJ1-6; 8 bases align to TRBD1. The germline V gene has CDR1 LGHDT and CDR2 YNNKEL (reference sequence). Trimming at V came to 3 bases and at J to 7 bases, leaving 14 bases not matched to a gene. The CDR3 totals 18 residues. The DNA for the CDR3 is TGTGCCAGCAGCCATGGTTCCGGGACAGGCAATACAAATTCACCCCTCCACTTT. Translation: CASSHGSGTGNTNSPLHF. The full variable domain, its missing parts supplied by reference TRBV3-1 and TRBJ1-6, is DTAVSQTPKYLVTQMGNDKSIKCEQNLGHDTMYWYKQDSKKFLKIMFSYNNKELIINETVPNRFSPKSPDKAHLNLHINSLELGDSAVYFCASSHGSGTGNTNSPLHFGNGTRLTVT.

Points on this clonotype: The junction differs from germline at one of its ends, possibly a read error. This chain joins TRBV19 and TRBJ2-4, with D perhaps TRBD1 or TRBD2 (5 bases each). The CDR3 length is 16 residues. Germline assignment: CDR1 LNHDA and CDR2 SQIVND (reference sequence). This chain's CDR3 is CASSPLSGRAKNFQYF. The CDR3 DNA reads as TGTGCCAGTAGTCCACTGTCGGGGCGTGCCAAAAACTTTCAGTACTTC.

The rearrangement links TRBV5-6 to TRBJ1-2; 7 bases agree with TRBD1. The germline V gene encodes CDR1 SGHDT and CDR2 YYEEEE. Trimming took 4 bases from V and 8 from J; bases not matched to a gene: 8. This CDR3 is 13 amino acids long. As DNA, the CDR3 is TGTGCCAGCAGCCCACTAGACAGGGCGGGCTACACCTTC. The encoded protein is CASSPLDRAGYTF. The full variable domain, completed using reference TRBV5-6 and TRBJ1-2, is DAGVTQSPTHLIKTRGQQVTLRCSPKSGHDTVSWYQQALGQGPQFIFQYYEEEERQRGNFPDRFSGHQFPNYSSELNVNALLLGDSALYLCASSPLDRAGYTFGSGTRLTVV.

V is TRBV28 and J is TRBJ1-2; D is unresolved. Germline-derived CDR1 and CDR2 are MDHEN and SYDVKM. The CDR3 covers 12 residues. The V end lost 7 bases, the J end lost 4 bases, and 10 bases lay between the germline ends. CDR3 residues: CASKKSIYGYTF. CDR3 in DNA: TGTGCCAGCAAAAAAAGCATCTATGGCTACACCTTC.

CDR3 nucleotide sequence: TGTGCCACCAGCAATCAGGGGACAGGGGGAAGATATGAAGCTTTCTTT. Translating gives CATSNQGTGGRYEAFF. The chain carries TRBV15 and TRBJ1-1; 11 bases fit TRBD1. Germline lookup yields CDR1 LNHNV and CDR2 YYDKDF (reference sequence). The CDR3 covers 16 residues. Unmatched junction bases numbered 11, after V lost 4 bases and J lost 7 bases.

This clonotype was seen only a few times. This chain connects TRBV7-2 to TRBJ1-1; D call uncertain. CDR1 and CDR2 (germline): SGHTA, FQGNSA. The CDR3 has 14 amino acids. V was pared by 1 base and J by 5 bases, with 11 bases between. The CDR3 here is CASSLVLSETEAFF. The CDR3 nucleotides read TGTGCCAGCAGCTTAGTGTTGTCGGAGACTGAAGCTTTCTTT.

The chain has TRBV2 and TRBJ2-1; 11 bases are shared with TRBD2. Losses at the gene ends were 5 bases for V and 4 bases for J; bases not matched to a gene: 7. In germline, CDR1 is SNHLY, CDR2 FYNNEI. The CDR3 covers 16 residues. The CDR3, as DNA: TGTGCCAGCAGTACTACTAGCGGGAGCTCTTACAATGAGCAGTTCTTC. As protein: CASSTTSGSSYNEQFF.

Written as DNA, the CDR3 is TGCGCCAGCAGCTTTCTAGGGGAAATGAACACTGAAGCTTTCTTT. Protein sequence: CASSFLGEMNTEAFF. The chain has TRBV5-1 and TRBJ1-1, with a possible D match to TRBD1 (5 bases). CDR1 is SGHRS and CDR2 is YFSETQ in the germline V gene. Trimming removed 2 bases from V and 0 bases from J, with 11 bases in between. This CDR3 contains 15 residues.

In this sample, this clonotype turned up a few times. The V call is TRBV28, the J call TRBJ1-5; perhaps TRBD1 as D (5 bases). The CDR3 is 14 amino acids. V was shortened by 6 bases and J by 5 bases, with 14 bases between the two germline ends. Germline V CDR1 and CDR2: MDHEN, SYDVKM. The CDR3 coding sequence is TGTGCCAGCAGCCCCGACAGATACTATCAGCCCCAGCATTTT. Its protein is CASSPDRYYQPQHF.

V usage is TRBV7-6 and J usage is TRBJ2-7; the D gene is possibly TRBD2 (6 bases). Germline values: CDR1 SGHVS, CDR2 FNYEAQ. The length of the CDR3 is 15 residues. Trimming cost V 5 bases and J 2 bases, with 16 bases left between them. The CDR3 DNA is TGTGCCAGCAGCCCGGGGACTGAAATTACCTACGAGCAGTACTTC. Protein product: CASSPGTEITYEQYF.

The chain combines TRBV29-1 with TRBJ1-2; perhaps TRBD1 as D (5 bases). Germline assignment: CDR1 SQVTM and CDR2 ANQGSEA. With 4 bases removed from V and 8 bases from J, the gap between germline ends came to 17 bases. The CDR3 loop spans 13 amino acids. The CDR3 spells CSVGEGPGEGYTF. For the CDR3, the DNA is TGCAGCGTTGGAGAAGGTCCGGGGGAAGGCTACACCTTC.

As regards this clonotype: A much larger clone lies a single base off, so this may be a read error. V and J are TRBV7-9 and TRBJ1-1; D gene uncertain. The germline V and J ends were trimmed by 1 base and 1 base, with 7 bases remaining between them. The germline gives CDR1 SEHNR, CDR2 FQNEAQ (reference sequence). This CDR3 region has 14 residues. The CDR3 DNA reads as TGTGCCAGCAGCTTAGTTCCGGGGAACACTGAAGCTTTCTTT. Its translation: CASSLVPGNTEAFF.

In nucleotides, the CDR3 is TGTGCCAGCAGCTCCCGGGGACTGTCGAGCAGGGAGCAGTTCTTC. Translating it yields CASSSRGLSSREQFF. The chain employs TRBV11-2 and TRBJ2-1; possible D gene TRBD2, 6 bases. This CDR3 has 15 residues. V was pared by 4 bases and J by 10 bases, with 20 bases between. Germline CDR1 reads SGHAT; CDR2 reads FQNNGV. The full variable domain, completed using reference TRBV11-2 and TRBJ2-1, is EAGVAQSPRYKIIEKRQSVAFWCNPISGHATLYWYQQILGQGPKLLIQFQNNGVVDDSQLPKDRFSAERLKGVDSTLKIQPAKLEDSAVYLCASSSRGLSSREQFFGPGTRLTVL.